This is a list of T cell receptor beta chains from one sample in a study of cytomegalovirus exposure and HLA in healthy donors. Assay: immunoSEQ multiplex PCR; the TCRdb copy retains only in-frame clones and omits some. This table has under 150,000 clones, about 74% appearing once. Sequenced material: PBMCs. All receptors derive from a woman aged 45-60 years in good health and CMV-seronegative. Each CDR3 is given without its conserved first and last residue. A D gene is named only where the DNA matches it firmly. The listing skips clone size in some rows; elsewhere it reads once, few, many or a size class.

d_gene	abundance	v_gene	j_gene	CDR3aa
.	.	TRBV9	TRBJ2-7	ASSPRTVSSYEQY
.	.	TRBV5-6	TRBJ2-5	ASSLASGTATQY
.	.	TRBV27	TRBJ2-1	ASSTPGHRNEQF
TRBD1	.	TRBV7-6	TRBJ1-2	ASSPTGGGGYT
TRBD1	few	TRBV5-1	TRBJ1-1	ASSWGQQMNTEAF
.	.	TRBV5-4	TRBJ2-7	ASSLSTGAREQY
.	.	TRBV5-1	TRBJ1-6	ASSLAGESPLH
.	.	TRBV5-1	TRBJ2-2	ASRVQTGNTGELF
.	.	TRBV27	TRBJ2-1	ASSPGEISNEQF
TRBD1	.	TRBV19	TRBJ2-5	ASSARTGVGETQY
.	.	TRBV7-3	TRBJ2-3	ASSWRNTDTQY
TRBD1	.	TRBV28	TRBJ2-2	ASSFGDRDTGELF
TRBD1	many	TRBV19	TRBJ1-1	ASSATGGGDTEAF
TRBD2	.	TRBV7-3	TRBJ2-3	ASSPKGLAGGGDTQY